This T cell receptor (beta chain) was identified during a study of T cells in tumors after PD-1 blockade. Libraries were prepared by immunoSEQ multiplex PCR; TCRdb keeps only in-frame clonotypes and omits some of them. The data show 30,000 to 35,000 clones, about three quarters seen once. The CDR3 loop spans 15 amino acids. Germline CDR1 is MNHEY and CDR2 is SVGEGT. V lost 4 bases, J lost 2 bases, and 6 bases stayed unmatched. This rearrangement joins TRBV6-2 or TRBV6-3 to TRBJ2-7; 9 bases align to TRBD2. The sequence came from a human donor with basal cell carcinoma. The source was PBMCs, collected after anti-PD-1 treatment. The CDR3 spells CASSSPRGGTYEQYF. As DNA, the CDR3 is TGTGCCAGCAGTTCGCCGCGGGGGGGCACCTACGAGCAGTACTTC.